This TCR beta chain is drawn from a study of shared clonotypes between healthy human individuals. This clone appeared once. Per germline, CDR1 LGHNA and CDR2 YNFKEQ. CDR3 length equals 16 residues. Trimming left V 0 bases short and J 2 bases short, with 12 bases between. Only in-frame clones appear in the TCRdb table, and some are missing; sequencing was by immunoSEQ multiplex PCR. The data contain 600,000 to 750,000 clones, 55% to 75% of them singletons. Source material: memory CD4+ T cells sorted from blood. The subset was: CD45RA-negative fraction. The rearrangement links TRBV4-2 to TRBJ2-3; D is perhaps TRBD2 (5 bases). The source is a woman under 40 in good health. The CDR3 bases are TGTGCCAGCAGCCAAGATGAGCGGCACCACACAGATACGCAGTATTTT. Residues: CASSQDERHHTDTQYF.